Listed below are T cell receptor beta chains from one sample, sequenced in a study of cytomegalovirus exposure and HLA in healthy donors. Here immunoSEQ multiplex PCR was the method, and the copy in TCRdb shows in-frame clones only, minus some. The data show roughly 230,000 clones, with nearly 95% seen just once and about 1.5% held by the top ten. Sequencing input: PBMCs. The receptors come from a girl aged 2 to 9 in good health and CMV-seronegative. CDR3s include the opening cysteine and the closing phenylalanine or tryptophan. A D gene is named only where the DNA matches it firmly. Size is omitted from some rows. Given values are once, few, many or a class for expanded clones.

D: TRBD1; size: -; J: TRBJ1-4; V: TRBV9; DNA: TGTGCCAGCAGCGCTACAGGGGTGACTAATGAAAAACTGTTTTTT; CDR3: CASSATGVTNEKLFF
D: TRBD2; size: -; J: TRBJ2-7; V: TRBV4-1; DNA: TGCGCCAGCAGCCAAGCCCCACCCGGCGGACTAGCTCCCTCCTACGAGCAGTACTTC; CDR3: CASSQAPPGGLAPSYEQYF
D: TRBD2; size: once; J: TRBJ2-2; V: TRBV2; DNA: TGTGCCAGCAATGCGGCGGGGGAAGCCGGGGAGCTGTTTTTT; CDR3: CASNAAGEAGELFF
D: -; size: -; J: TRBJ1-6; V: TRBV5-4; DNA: TGTGCCAGCAGCTCAACAGGCCTCTATAATTCACCCCTCCACTTT; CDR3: CASSSTGLYNSPLHF
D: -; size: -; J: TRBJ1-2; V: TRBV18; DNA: TGTGCCAGCTCACCACCGGTTCGGGAAGGCTACACCTTC; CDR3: CASSPPVREGYTF
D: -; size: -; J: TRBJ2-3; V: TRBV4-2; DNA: TGTGCCAGCAGCCCCCGAGGGGGAGGGATGACTAGCACAGATACGCAGTATTTT; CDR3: CASSPRGGGMTSTDTQYF
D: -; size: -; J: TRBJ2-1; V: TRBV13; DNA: TGTGCCAGCAGCTTGAGTCTATTCGCGGCCCCCGGAGATGAGCAGTTCTTC; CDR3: CASSLSLFAAPGDEQFF
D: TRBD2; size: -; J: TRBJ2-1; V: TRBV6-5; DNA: TGTGCCAGCAGTGAGGGACTAACCAGCGAGCAGTTCTTC; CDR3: CASSEGLTSEQFF
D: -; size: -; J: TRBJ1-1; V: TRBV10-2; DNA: TGCGCCAGCAGTGAGTCCGATCTTGGGGGGTGGGGAGCTTTCTTT; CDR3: CASSESDLGGWGAFF
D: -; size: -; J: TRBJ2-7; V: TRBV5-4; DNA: TGTGCCAGCAGCTTGCGGCAGGAGGCCCCCTACGAGCAGTACTTC; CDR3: CASSLRQEAPYEQYF
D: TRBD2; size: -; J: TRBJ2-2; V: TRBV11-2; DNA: TGTGCCAGCAGCAGGACTAGCGGGGGCCGGAACACCGGGGAGCTGTTTTTT; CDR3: CASSRTSGGRNTGELFF
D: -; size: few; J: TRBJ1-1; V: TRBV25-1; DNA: TGTGCCAGCAGTGACCGGACAGTCCCTGAAGCTTTCTTT; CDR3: CASSDRTVPEAFF
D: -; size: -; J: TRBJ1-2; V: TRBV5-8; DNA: TGTGCCAGCAGCTTGGCGGCAGGGCAGCATTCTACCTTC; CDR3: CASSLAAGQHSTF
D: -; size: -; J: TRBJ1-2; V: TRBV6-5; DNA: TGTGCCAGCAGTTTACTAGCGACAGACTATGGCTACACCTTC; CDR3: CASSLLATDYGYTF
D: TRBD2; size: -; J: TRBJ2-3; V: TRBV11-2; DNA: TGTGCCAGCAGCTTAGGTGCTAGCGGGAGAGATACGCAGTATTTT; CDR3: CASSLGASGRDTQYF
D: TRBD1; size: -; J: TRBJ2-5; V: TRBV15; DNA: TGTGCCACCAGCAGCCGGACAGGGGGCTCGGTAGATGCGACCCAGTACTTC; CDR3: CATSSRTGGSVDATQYF
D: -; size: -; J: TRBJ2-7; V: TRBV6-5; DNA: TGTGCCAGCAGAGTGGTGGGGCAGGGGCTCTACGAGCAGTACTTC; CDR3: CASRVVGQGLYEQYF
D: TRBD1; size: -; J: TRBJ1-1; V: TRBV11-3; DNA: TGTGCCAGCAGCCTCGACAGGGACACTGAAGCTTTCTTT; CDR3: CASSLDRDTEAFF
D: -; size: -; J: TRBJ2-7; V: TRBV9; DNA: TGTGCCAGCAGCGTCACCGGGACATCCTACGAGCAGTACTTC; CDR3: CASSVTGTSYEQYF
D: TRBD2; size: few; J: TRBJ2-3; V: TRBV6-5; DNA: TGTGCCAGCAGTTACGGGTCTAGCGGGAGCACAGATACGCAGTATTTT; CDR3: CASSYGSSGSTDTQYF
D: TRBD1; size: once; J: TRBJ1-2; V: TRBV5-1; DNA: TGCGCCAGCAGCCTCGCGGGACAGGGGGAAGGCTACACCTTC; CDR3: CASSLAGQGEGYTF
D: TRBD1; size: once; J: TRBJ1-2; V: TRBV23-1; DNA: TGCGCCAGCAGTCAATCTGTGACAGGGAACTATGGCTACACCTTC; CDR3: CASSQSVTGNYGYTF
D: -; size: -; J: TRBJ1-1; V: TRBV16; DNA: TGTGCCAGCAGCCAAGACAGGCCAAACTCTGGGCGGAACACTGAAGCTTTCTTT; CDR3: CASSQDRPNSGRNTEAFF
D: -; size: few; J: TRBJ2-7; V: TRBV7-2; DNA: TGTGCCAGCAGCGTAACCGGTTATCCTTCCTACGAGCAGTACTTC; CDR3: CASSVTGYPSYEQYF
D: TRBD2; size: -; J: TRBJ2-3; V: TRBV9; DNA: TGTGCCAGCAGCAAGGGACTAGCGGGAGCTATTCAAACAGATACGCAGTATTTT; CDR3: CASSKGLAGAIQTDTQYF
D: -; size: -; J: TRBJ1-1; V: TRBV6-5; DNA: TGTGCCAGCAGTTACTCAGGGGGGGGACTGGCTGAAGCTTTCTTT; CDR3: CASSYSGGGLAEAFF